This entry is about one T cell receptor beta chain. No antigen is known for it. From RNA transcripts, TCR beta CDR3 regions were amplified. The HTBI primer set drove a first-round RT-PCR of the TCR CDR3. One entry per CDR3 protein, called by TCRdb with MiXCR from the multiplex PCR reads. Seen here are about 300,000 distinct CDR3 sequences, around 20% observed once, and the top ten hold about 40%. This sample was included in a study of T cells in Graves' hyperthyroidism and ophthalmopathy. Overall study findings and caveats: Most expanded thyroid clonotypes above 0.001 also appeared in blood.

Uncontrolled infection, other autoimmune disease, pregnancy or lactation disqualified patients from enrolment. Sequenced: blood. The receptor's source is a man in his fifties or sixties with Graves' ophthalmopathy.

CDR3 sequence (DNA): TGTGCCAGCAGTTTCTCAGGGGTGAACTATGGCTACACCTTC. It specifies CASSFSGVNYGYTF. The chain couples TRBV27 to TRBJ1-2, with D possibly TRBD1 on 6 matching bases. The germline gives CDR1 MNHEY, CDR2 SMNVEV (reference sequence). The CDR3 loop spans 14 amino acids. The V and J ends lost 3 bases and 2 bases respectively, with 10 bases between them.